These 10 T cell receptor beta chains were sequenced from one sample in a study of human T cells and chemical hapten exposure. Time point denoted: pre-sensitization, week 0. Stated treatment: therapeutic diphenylcyclopropenone sensitization with weekly scalp DPC. TCRdb processed the RACE reads anew with MiXCR; each CDR3 protein has one entry. The data contain about 250,000 distinct CDR3 sequences, 7.7% of them seen just once; the ten biggest clones take up roughly 1.2%. Specimen: whole blood, collected in connection with sensitization to the hapten diphenylcyclopropenone (DPC). These receptors all come from a man younger than 30 with alopecia areata. Some clones in this sample may be carry-over from other donors' samples.

This clonotype has only one observation. The chain recombines TRBV4-1 with TRBJ2-7; possible D gene TRBD1, 5 bases. Trimming left V 3 bases short and J 4 bases short, with 16 bases between. The CDR3 loop spans 15 amino acids. CDR1 and CDR2 (germline): MGHRA, YSYEKL. CDR3 DNA sequence: TGCGCCAGCAGCCACCCCCCAGGGTATGGGTACGAGCAGTACTTC. Protein: CASSHPPGYGYEQYF.

This clonotype has a handful of counts. This chain joins TRBV27 and TRBJ2-3; 10 nucleotides line up with TRBD2. Germline V gene data show CDR1 as MNHEY and CDR2 as SMNVEV (reference sequence). The ends lost 8 bases at V and 1 base at J; junction bases unmatched: 6. The CDR3 consists of 15 residues. CDR3 nucleotides: TGTGCCAGCGAGAAGCGGGGGGGCCGCACAGATACGCAGTATTTT. It translates to CASEKRGGRTDTQYF.

V is TRBV4-1 and J is TRBJ2-1; 7 bases map to TRBD2. CDR3 size: 16 residues. Germline CDR1 and CDR2: MGHRA and YSYEKL. V lost 6 bases to trimming and J lost 5 bases; unmatched junction nucleotides: 13. The CDR3 sequence: CASRRVGTTRDNEQFF. In DNA, the CDR3 is TGCGCCAGCAGACGGGTCGGGACTACCCGGGACAATGAGCAGTTCTTC.

The chain employs TRBV12-3 or TRBV12-4 and TRBJ2-7; D possibly matches TRBD1 or TRBD2 (5 bases each). The V gene lost 5 bases and the J gene lost 5 bases, with 16 bases spanning the gap. This CDR3 is 14 amino acids long. Here the CDR3 reads CASSGDPPPDEQYF. For the CDR3, the DNA is TGTGCCAGCAGTGGGGACCCCCCTCCTGACGAGCAGTACTTC.

The chain uses TRBV9 and TRBJ2-1; 8 bases line up with TRBD2. Trimming cost V 0 bases and J 9 bases; bases outside gene matches: 5. This CDR3 spans 14 amino acids. Germline V gives CDR1 SGDLS, CDR2 YYNGEE. CDR3 bases: TGTGCCAGCAGCGTAGCGGGGGGGCTAGGTGAGCAGTTCTTC. Translated: CASSVAGGLGEQFF.

This chain joins TRBV5-8 and TRBJ2-5, with D perhaps matching TRBD2 (6 bases). The V gene's germline CDR1 is SGHTS and CDR2 YDEGEE. Trimming removed 5 bases from V and 11 bases from J, with 25 bases in between. The CDR3 has 15 amino acids. The CDR3 spells CASRDPGLQPTMQYF. CDR3 DNA sequence: TGTGCCAGCAGAGATCCGGGACTCCAGCCCACCATGCAGTACTTC.

The chain joins TRBV7-9 to TRBJ2-1, with 10 bases that match TRBD1. The CDR3 runs to 14 residues. V lost 5 bases, J lost 7 bases, and 5 bases stayed unmatched. Germline lookup yields CDR1 SEHNR and CDR2 FQNEAQ (reference sequence). The CDR3 DNA is TGTGCCAGCAGCCCGCCGGGACAGGGGAATGAGCAGTTCTTC. Protein product: CASSPPGQGNEQFF.

This clonotype was observed at least ten times. This chain connects TRBV28 to TRBJ2-1; D remains ambiguous. Trimming shortened V by 11 bases and J by 7 bases, and 9 bases separated the two germline ends. The CDR3 extends over 10 amino acids. CDR1 and CDR2 (germline): MDHEN, SYDVKM. The CDR3 DNA is TGTGCCGCAAGTTCGAATGAGCAGTTCTTC. Its protein product is CAASSNEQFF.

For the CDR3, the DNA is TGTGCCAGCAGCTTAGTCAGAGACAGGGAGGGTGAAGCTTTCTTT. Amino acid sequence: CASSLVRDREGEAFF. The chain is built from TRBV7-6 and TRBJ1-1; 7 nucleotides match TRBD1. In germline, CDR1 is SGHVS, CDR2 FNYEAQ. V trimming: 1 base; J trimming: 7 bases; junction bases outside the gene matches: 9. CDR3 size: 15 residues.

V is TRBV4-1 and J is TRBJ1-2; 8 positions agree with TRBD1. Germline V gene lookup returns CDR1 MGHRA and CDR2 YSYEKL. This CDR3 comprises 17 residues. With 3 bases clipped from V and 8 bases from J, the junction kept 17 bases outside the gene matches. CDR3 DNA sequence: TGCGCCAGCAGCCAGGACAGGGAGAGGGGACGAGGACGGGGCTACACCTTC. Translated: CASSQDRERGRGRGYTF.